This is a list of T cell receptor beta chains from one sample in a study of identical twins. TCRdb re-called the 5' RACE reads with MiXCR, one entry per CDR3 protein. Of a few hundred thousand distinct CDR3 sequences in the sample, about 8.5% were seen once. In addition, the sample was reused for a study of yellow fever vaccine responses in identical twins.

Sequencing was performed on CD8+ T cells sorted from blood. Receptor source: a woman aged 18 to 35 in good health. The CDR3 runs from the conserved cysteine through the conserved F or W. A D gene is named only where the DNA matches it firmly. Rows may omit the clone size; those that give it use once, few, many or a size class.

clone size,D gene,V gene,J gene,CDR3 length,CDR3 DNA,CDR3 protein
many,NA,TRBV3-1,TRBJ2-7,14,TGTGCCAGCAGCCCCGGGACGGAGGCCTACGAGCAGTACTTC,CASSPGTEAYEQYF
NA,NA,TRBV27,TRBJ2-1,13,TGTGCCGTGGGGGCGGGAGATAAAGATGAGCAGTTCTTC,CAVGAGDKDEQFF
many,NA,TRBV6-5,TRBJ2-1,14,TGTGCCAGCAGTTACTACGGAGGATACAATGAGCAGTTCTTC,CASSYYGGYNEQFF
few,NA,TRBV7-9,TRBJ2-7,14,TGTGCCAGCAGCTTATCGGAGATCTCCTACGAGCAGTACTTC,CASSLSEISYEQYF
many,TRBD1,TRBV5-6,TRBJ1-2,12,TGTGCCAGCAGTATAGGGGGCATTGGCTACACCTTC,CASSIGGIGYTF
few,NA,TRBV3-1,TRBJ2-1,13,TGTGCCAGCAGCCACGACTCTTACAATGAGCAGTTCTTC,CASSHDSYNEQFF
few,TRBD2,TRBV27,TRBJ2-1,16,TGTGCCAGCAGTCCCTATAGCGGGGGTCTCTACAATGAGCAGTTCTTC,CASSPYSGGLYNEQFF
many,NA,TRBV12-3/TRBV12-4,TRBJ2-7,12,TGTGCCAGCGGGGGGAGTCCTCGGGAGCAGTACTTC,CASGGSPREQYF
many,NA,TRBV6-5,TRBJ1-2,12,TGTGCCAGCGGACCGCTCGGGTATGGCTACACCTTC,CASGPLGYGYTF
NA,TRBD1,TRBV19,TRBJ2-5,13,TGTGCCAGTGGGACAGGGGAATCAGAGACCCAGTACTTC,CASGTGESETQYF
many,TRBD1,TRBV27,TRBJ1-2,13,TGTGCCAGCAGTATAACAGGGGACTATGGCTACACCTTC,CASSITGDYGYTF
once,TRBD2,TRBV12-3/TRBV12-4,TRBJ2-4,18,TGTGCCAGCAGGCCGGCGGGACGGGGGGTGAGGGCCAAAAACATTCAGTACTTC,CASRPAGRGVRAKNIQYF
many,NA,TRBV25-1,TRBJ2-2,12,TGTGCCAGCAGTCCAGTCACCGGGGAGCTGTTTTTT,CASSPVTGELFF
once,NA,TRBV3-1,TRBJ2-1,12,TGTGCCAGCAGCCACCTTAGCGGTGAGCAGTTCTTC,CASSHLSGEQFF
many,NA,TRBV7-8,TRBJ2-2,13,TGTGCCAGCAGCTTGGACACCACCGGGGAGCTGTTTTTT,CASSLDTTGELFF
many,NA,TRBV24-1,TRBJ2-1,15,TGTGCCACCAGCACCTCAGCGGAGCCCTACAATGAGCAGTTCTTC,CATSTSAEPYNEQFF
few,TRBD2,TRBV20-1,TRBJ2-1,15,TGCAGTGCCACAACCGGGACTAGCGGGAGCAGTGAGCAGTTCTTC,CSATTGTSGSSEQFF
many,TRBD1,TRBV6-1,TRBJ1-5,15,TGTGCCAGCTCTGCGGGACAGGGGGCTGTTCAGCCCCAGCATTTT,CASSAGQGAVQPQHF
few,NA,TRBV7-9,TRBJ2-2,13,TGTGCCAGCAGCTCGGTCATAACCGGGGAGCTGTTTTTT,CASSSVITGELFF
few,NA,TRBV7-2,TRBJ2-6,15,TGTGCCAGCAGCCCGGACATCTCTGGGGCCAACGTCCTGACTTTC,CASSPDISGANVLTF
NA,TRBD2,TRBV7-9,TRBJ2-7,14,TGTGCCAGCAGCTTAAAGGGGCGGGAGAGCGAGCAGTACTTC,CASSLKGRESEQYF
NA,NA,TRBV4-1,TRBJ2-5,14,TGCGCCAGCAGCCAAGATATGGGTCGCGAGACCCAGTACTTC,CASSQDMGRETQYF
NA,NA,TRBV6-5,TRBJ2-2,13,TGTGCCAGCAGTTCCCGGGACACCGGGGAGCTGTTTTTT,CASSSRDTGELFF
few,NA,TRBV5-6,TRBJ2-1,12,TGTGCCAGCAGCCTATCACGTCCCGAGCAGTTCTTC,CASSLSRPEQFF